Listed below are T cell receptor beta chains from one sample, sequenced in a study of shared T cell receptors in the human thymus. Some clones are missing from TCRdb's copy, which holds only in-frame ones; the method was immunoSEQ multiplex PCR. In the table there are 63,000 or so clones, 90% to 95% of which are singletons. Sequenced material: thymocytes. Receptors originate from a human donor. Each CDR3 is given with its conserved first and last residue. A D gene is named only where the DNA matches it firmly. Part of the rows lack a size; the others show once, few, many or a class for expanded clones.

d_call	v_call	j_call	cdr3_length	clone_size	cdr3_aa	cdr3_nt
NA	TRBV5-8	TRBJ1-5	16	NA	CASSLNHRSGNQPQHF	TGTGCCAGCAGCTTGAATCACAGATCTGGCAATCAGCCCCAGCATTTT
NA	TRBV7-9	TRBJ2-1	18	few	CASSLVRQGLFPDNEQFF	TGTGCCAGCAGCTTAGTCCGGCAGGGCTTGTTTCCAGACAATGAGCAGTTCTTC
TRBD1	TRBV28	TRBJ1-5	17	NA	CASTHSPDRVSNQPQHF	TGTGCCAGCACCCATTCCCCGGACAGGGTAAGCAATCAGCCCCAGCATTTT
TRBD2	TRBV27	TRBJ2-7	17	NA	CASSLSGLAGGYCEQYF	TGTGCCAGCAGTTTATCGGGACTAGCGGGGGGTTACTGCGAGCAGTACTTC
NA	TRBV7-2	TRBJ2-5	14	NA	CASSLGSWRETQYF	TGTGCCAGCAGCCTGGGATCTTGGAGAGAGACCCAGTACTTC
NA	TRBV5-5	TRBJ2-6	17	NA	CASSLVGLCSGANVLTF	TGTGCCAGCAGCTTGGTCGGTTTATGCTCTGGGGCCAACGTCCTGACTTTC
NA	TRBV14	TRBJ1-6	15	once	CASSQLSSYNSPLHF	TGTGCCAGCAGCCAATTGAGCTCCTATAATTCACCCCTCCACTTT
NA	TRBV21-1	TRBJ2-7	18	once	CASSTSHKGTGGAYEQYF	TGTGCCAGCAGCACCTCTCATAAAGGGACAGGGGGGGCCTACGAGCAGTACTTC
NA	TRBV6-6	TRBJ2-1	11	NA	CASRRGGWQFF	TGTGCCAGCAGACGAGGGGGATGGCAGTTCTTC
NA	TRBV7-3	TRBJ2-3	14	NA	CASSPARRADTQYF	TGTGCCAGCAGCCCCGCCCGGAGGGCAGATACGCAGTATTTT
TRBD1	TRBV7-9	TRBJ1-1	15	NA	CASSLGGQGNTEAFF	TGTGCCAGCAGCTTAGGCGGACAGGGCAACACTGAAGCTTTCTTT
TRBD1	TRBV4-3	TRBJ1-2	16	NA	CASSQRTRQGARGYTF	TGCGCCAGCAGCCAAAGGACCAGACAGGGGGCCAGGGGCTACACCTTC
TRBD1	TRBV4-1	TRBJ2-7	15	NA	CASSQDGQATYEQYF	TGCGCCAGCAGCCAAGATGGACAGGCGACCTACGAGCAGTACTTC
NA	TRBV7-2	TRBJ1-2	14	NA	CASSPNTGIYGYTF	TGTGCCAGCAGCCCTAATACAGGGATCTATGGCTACACCTTC